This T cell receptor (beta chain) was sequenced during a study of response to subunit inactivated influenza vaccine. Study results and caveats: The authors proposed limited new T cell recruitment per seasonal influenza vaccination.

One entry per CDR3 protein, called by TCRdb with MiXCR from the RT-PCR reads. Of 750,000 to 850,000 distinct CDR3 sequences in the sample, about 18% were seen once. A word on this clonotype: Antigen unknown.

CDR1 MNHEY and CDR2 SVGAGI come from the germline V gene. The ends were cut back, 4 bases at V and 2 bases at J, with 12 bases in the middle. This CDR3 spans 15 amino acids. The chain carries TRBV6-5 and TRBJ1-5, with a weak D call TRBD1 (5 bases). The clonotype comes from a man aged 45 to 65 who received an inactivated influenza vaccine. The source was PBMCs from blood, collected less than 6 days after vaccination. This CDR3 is CASSLTTQGNQPQHF. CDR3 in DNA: TGTGCCAGCAGTTTAACAACACAGGGCAATCAGCCCCAGCATTTT.